The next 2 T cell receptor beta chains were all read from a single sample in a study of early T cells in non-severe SARS-CoV-2 infection. Using its own MiXCR run on the 5' RACE reads, TCRdb lists one record per CDR3 protein. The data contain more than 50,000 distinct CDR3 sequences, roughly 13% of them singletons. This material consisted of whole blood, taken at baseline. Source of these receptors: an adult who was a healthcare worker with PCR-confirmed SARS-CoV-2 infection or an uninfected control (not recorded which).

In DNA form, the CDR3 reads TGTGCCAGCAGCCCGGGAGAGGGTTGGAATGGCTACACCTTC. This sequence encodes CASSPGEGWNGYTF. The chain is built from TRBV2 and TRBJ1-2; no reliable D call. The germline V and J ends were trimmed by 6 bases and 6 bases, with 17 bases remaining between them. The germline gives CDR1 SNHLY, CDR2 FYNNEI. This CDR3 has 14 amino acids.

V gene TRBV7-8 combines with J gene TRBJ2-1; 11 bases align to TRBD2. Unmatched junction bases numbered 6, after V lost 1 base and J lost 1 base. This CDR3 is built from 18 residues. Per the germline V gene, CDR1 is SGHVS and CDR2 is FQNEAQ. CDR3 nucleotide sequence: TGTGCCAGCAGCTTAGGACTAGCGGGATCTAAATCCTACAATGAGCAGTTCTTC. This encodes CASSLGLAGSKSYNEQFF.